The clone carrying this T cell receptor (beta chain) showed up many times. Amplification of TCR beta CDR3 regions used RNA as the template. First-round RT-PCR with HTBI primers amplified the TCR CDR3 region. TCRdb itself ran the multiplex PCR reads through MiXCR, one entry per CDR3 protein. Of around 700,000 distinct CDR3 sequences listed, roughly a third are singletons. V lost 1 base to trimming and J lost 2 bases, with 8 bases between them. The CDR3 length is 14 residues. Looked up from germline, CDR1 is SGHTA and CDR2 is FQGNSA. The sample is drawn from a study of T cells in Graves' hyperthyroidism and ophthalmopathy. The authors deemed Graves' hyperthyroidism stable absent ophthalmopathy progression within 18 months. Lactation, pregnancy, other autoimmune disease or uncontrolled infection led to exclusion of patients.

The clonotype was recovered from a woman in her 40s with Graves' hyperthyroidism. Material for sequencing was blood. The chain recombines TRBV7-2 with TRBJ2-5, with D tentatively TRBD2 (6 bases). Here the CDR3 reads CASSLVEGQETQYF. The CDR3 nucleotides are TGTGCCAGCAGCTTAGTGGAGGGACAAGAGACCCAGTACTTC.